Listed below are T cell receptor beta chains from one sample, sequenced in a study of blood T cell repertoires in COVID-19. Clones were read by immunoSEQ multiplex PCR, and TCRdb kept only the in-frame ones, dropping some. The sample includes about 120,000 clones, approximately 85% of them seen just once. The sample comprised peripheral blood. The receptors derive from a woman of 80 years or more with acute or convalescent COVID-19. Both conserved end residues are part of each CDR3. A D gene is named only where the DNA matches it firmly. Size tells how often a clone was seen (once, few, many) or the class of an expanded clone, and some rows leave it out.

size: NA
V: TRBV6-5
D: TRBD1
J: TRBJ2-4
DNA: TGTGCCAGCAGTTCCGCGGGACAGGGAGCCAAAAACATTCAGTACTTC
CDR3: CASSSAGQGAKNIQYF

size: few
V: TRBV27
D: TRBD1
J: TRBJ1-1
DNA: TGTGCCAGCAGTCGGGGGACAGGGATGAACACTGAAGCTTTCTTT
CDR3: CASSRGTGMNTEAFF

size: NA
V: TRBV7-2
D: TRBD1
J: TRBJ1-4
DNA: TGTGCCAGCAGCTTAGTAGGGACAGGGCGGCGAAAACTGTTTTTT
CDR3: CASSLVGTGRRKLFF

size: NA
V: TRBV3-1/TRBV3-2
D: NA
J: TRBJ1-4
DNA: TGTGCCAGCAGCCAAGCAGGCCCCCCACTGTTTTTT
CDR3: CASSQAGPPLFF

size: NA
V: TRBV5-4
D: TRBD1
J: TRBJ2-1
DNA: TGTGCCAGCGGGGGACAGGGCACCAATGAGCAGTTCTTC
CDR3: CASGGQGTNEQFF

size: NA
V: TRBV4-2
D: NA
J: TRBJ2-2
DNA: TGTGCCAGCAGCCAAGGGGTTGGAGGGCGTCTTATAATGACCGGGGAGCTGTTTTTT
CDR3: CASSQGVGGRLIMTGELFF

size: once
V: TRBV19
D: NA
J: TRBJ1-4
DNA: TGTGCCAGTAGTAAGGGCGGGCGCGATGAAAAACTGTTTTTT
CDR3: CASSKGGRDEKLFF

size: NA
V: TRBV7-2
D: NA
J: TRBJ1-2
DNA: TGTGCCAGCACCGAGGACAGCTACTATGGCTACACCTTC
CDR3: CASTEDSYYGYTF

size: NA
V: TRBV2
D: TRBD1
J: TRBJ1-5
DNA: TGTGCCAGCAGTATTAACAGGGGAAATCAGCCCCAGCATTTT
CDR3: CASSINRGNQPQHF

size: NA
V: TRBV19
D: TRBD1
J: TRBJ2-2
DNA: TGTGCCAGTAAGAGGGGGCAGGACACCGGGGAGCTGTTTTTT
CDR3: CASKRGQDTGELFF

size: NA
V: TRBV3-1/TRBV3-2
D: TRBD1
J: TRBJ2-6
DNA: TGTGCCAGCAGCCACGGGACAGTCACCGTCTCTGGGGCCAACGTCCTGACTTTC
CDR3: CASSHGTVTVSGANVLTF

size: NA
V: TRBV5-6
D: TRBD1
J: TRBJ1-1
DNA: TGTGCCAGCAGCATTCAGGGGGCTGCTGAAGCTTTCTTT
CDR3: CASSIQGAAEAFF

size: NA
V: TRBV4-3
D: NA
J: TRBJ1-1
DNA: TGCGCCAGCAGCCAAGTCGACAGGCCAAACACTGAAGCTTTCTTT
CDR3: CASSQVDRPNTEAFF

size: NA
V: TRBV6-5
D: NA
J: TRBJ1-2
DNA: TGTGCCAGCAGTTCCTTGTTCTATGGCTACACCTTC
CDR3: CASSSLFYGYTF

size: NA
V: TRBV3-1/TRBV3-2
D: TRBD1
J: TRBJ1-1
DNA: TGTGCCAGCAGCCATCGACCGGGACAGGTGAACACTGAAGCTTTCTTT
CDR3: CASSHRPGQVNTEAFF

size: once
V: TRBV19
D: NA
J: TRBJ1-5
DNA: TGTGCCAGTAGTGTTTTCGACGGGCAGCCCCAGCATTTT
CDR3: CASSVFDGQPQHF

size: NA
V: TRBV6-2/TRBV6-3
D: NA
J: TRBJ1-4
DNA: TGTGCCAGCAGTTACTCGAGTGAAAAACTGTTTTTT
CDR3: CASSYSSEKLFF

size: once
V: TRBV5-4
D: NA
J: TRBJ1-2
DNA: TGTGCCAGCAGCTTGTCCCAGGGAGGTTTCTATGGCTACACCTTC
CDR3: CASSLSQGGFYGYTF

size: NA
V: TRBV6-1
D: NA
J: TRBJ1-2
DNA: TGTGCCAGCAGTGATGCGGGTTCACTACAACCCTCCTATGGCTACACCTTC
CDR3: CASSDAGSLQPSYGYTF

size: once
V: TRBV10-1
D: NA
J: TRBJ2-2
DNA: TGCGCCACGACAAGTCACCTGGCCGGGGAGCTGTTTTTT
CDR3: CATTSHLAGELFF

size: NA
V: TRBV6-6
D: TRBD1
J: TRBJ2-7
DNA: TGTGCCAGCAGTCGACAGGGGACCTCCTACGAGCAGTACTTC
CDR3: CASSRQGTSYEQYF

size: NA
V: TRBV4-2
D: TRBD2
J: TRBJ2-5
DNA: TGTGCCAGCAGCCAAGGCACTAGCGGGGGGTGGGGAGAGACCCAGTACTTC
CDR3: CASSQGTSGGWGETQYF

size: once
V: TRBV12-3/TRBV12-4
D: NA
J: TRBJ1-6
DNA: TGTGCCAGCAGTTCCAGGGAGGGCTCACCCCTCCACTTT
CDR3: CASSSREGSPLHF

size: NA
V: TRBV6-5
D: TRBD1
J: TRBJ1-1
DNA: TGTGCCAGCAGGACGACGGGGACAGTGAACACTGAAGCTTTCTTT
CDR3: CASRTTGTVNTEAFF

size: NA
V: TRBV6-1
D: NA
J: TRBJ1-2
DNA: TGTGCCAGCAGTGACCTTCGAGCGACGAGCTACACCTTC
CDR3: CASSDLRATSYTF

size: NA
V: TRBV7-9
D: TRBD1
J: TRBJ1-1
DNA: TGTGCCAGCAGCTGGCGACAGGGGAACACTGAAGCTTTCTTT
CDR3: CASSWRQGNTEAFF

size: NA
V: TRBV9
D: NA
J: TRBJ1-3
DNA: TGTGCCAGCAGCGTAGGAAGCATCTCTGGAAACACCATATATTTT
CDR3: CASSVGSISGNTIYF